This entry lists 21 T cell receptor beta chains sequenced from one sample in a study of blood T cell repertoires in COVID-19. Clones were read by immunoSEQ multiplex PCR, and TCRdb kept only the in-frame ones, dropping some. Found here are 200,000 or so clones, roughly nine tenths of them singletons; the top ten hold about 1.9%. The material sequenced was peripheral blood. These receptors were obtained from a man aged 40-49 years with active or convalescent COVID-19.

The V and J genes are TRBV29-1 and TRBJ1-1; 7 bases align to TRBD1. V dropped 2 bases and J dropped 3; count of bases not matched to a gene: 6. CDR1 is SQVTM and CDR2 is ANQGSEA in the germline V gene. The CDR3 consists of 14 residues. CDR3 DNA: TGCAGCGTTGAAAACAGGGGAACGTACACTGAAGCTTTCTTT. Encoded protein: CSVENRGTYTEAFF.

The J gene is TRBJ2-5, the V gene TRBV7-9; 11 bases line up with TRBD2. CDR3 size: 16 residues. The germline gives CDR1 SEHNR, CDR2 FQNEAQ (reference sequence). V lost 7 bases and J lost 5; bases outside the gene matches: 12. CDR3 sequence: CASTRGLAGGSETQYF. As DNA, the CDR3 is TGTGCCAGCACCAGGGGGCTAGCGGGAGGCAGTGAGACCCAGTACTTC.

This chain connects TRBV7-6 to TRBJ1-2; D is possibly TRBD1 (6 bases). Germline lookup yields CDR1 SGHVS and CDR2 FNYEAQ. V lost 4 bases and J lost 1, with 10 bases in between. The CDR3 has 14 amino acids. CDR3 sequence (DNA): TGTGCCAGCAGCTCGGGGACATTTAACTATGGCTACACCTTC. Translated, it gives CASSSGTFNYGYTF.

This clone appeared a few times. The V gene is TRBV18, the J gene TRBJ1-1, with D hard to call. Germline V gene lookup returns CDR1 KGHSH and CDR2 LQKENI. Trimming stripped 8 bases from V and 1 base from J, with 23 bases between. The CDR3 loop spans 17 amino acids. The CDR3: CASPIGSLLGRNTEAFF. DNA of the CDR3: TGTGCCAGCCCTATAGGGAGCCTCCTTGGTAGGAACACTGAAGCTTTCTTT.

The gene calls are TRBV5-1 and TRBJ1-4; D unclear. The CDR3 consists of 14 residues. From germline, CDR1 is SGHRS and CDR2 YFSETQ. V was clipped by 4 bases and J by 8 bases, with 15 bases between them. CDR3 DNA: TGCGCCAGCAGCCCGACGGACCCGGGAGAAAAACTGTTTTTT. This translates into CASSPTDPGEKLFF.

The chain employs TRBV25-1 and TRBJ2-7, with 7 bases that match TRBD1. Trimming cost V 11 bases and J 7 bases; bases outside gene matches: 14. This CDR3 spans 13 amino acids. Germline CDR1 reads MGHDK; CDR2 reads SYGVNS. The chain's CDR3 is CASAWSGQAEQYF. The DNA for the CDR3 is TGTGCCTCCGCGTGGTCCGGACAGGCGGAGCAGTACTTC.

This chain joins TRBV27 and TRBJ1-2; a possible D gene is TRBD1 (5 bases). CDR3 size: 15 residues. Looked up from germline, CDR1 is MNHEY and CDR2 is SMNVEV (reference sequence). Deletions cut 6 bases from V and 2 bases from J, with 16 bases between. The DNA for the CDR3 is TGTGCCAGCAGCGCAGGAGGAGGGACCAACTATGGCTACACCTTC. Translation: CASSAGGGTNYGYTF.

The chain combines TRBV27 with TRBJ2-6; D perhaps matches TRBD1 (6 bases). This CDR3 region has 16 residues. Trimming left V 6 bases short and J 3 bases short, with 15 bases between. Germline V gene lookup returns CDR1 MNHEY and CDR2 SMNVEV (reference sequence). As DNA, the CDR3 is TGTGCCAGCAGGCCTGCAGGGGCAGTTGGGGCCAACGTCCTGACTTTC. It codes for CASRPAGAVGANVLTF.

Only one count was recorded for this clone. The gene calls are TRBV24-1 and TRBJ2-5; tentative D call: TRBD2 (6 bases). V lost 4 bases and J 0 bases, leaving 11 bases between the germline ends. In germline, CDR1 is KGHDR, CDR2 SFDVKD. The CDR3 has 15 amino acids. The CDR3 protein is CATSDSGPYQETQYF. DNA of the CDR3: TGTGCCACCAGTGACAGCGGGCCTTACCAAGAGACCCAGTACTTC.

This chain connects TRBV20-1 to TRBJ2-3; no definite D call. Trimming cost V 5 bases and J 0 bases, with 3 bases left between them. The CDR3 is 11 residues long. Germline CDR1 and CDR2: DFQATT and SNEGSKA (reference sequence). The CDR3, as DNA: TGCAGTGCTCCGAGCACAGATACGCAGTATTTT. It specifies CSAPSTDTQYF.

This clone was detected only once. CDR3: CASSISTPGEAFF. The CDR3 DNA follows: TGTGCCAGTAGTATTTCCACCCCCGGTGAAGCTTTCTTT. The gene calls are TRBV19 and TRBJ1-1; D unresolved. Between the trimmed V and J ends, which lost 3 bases and 7 bases, there was a span of 12 bases. Germline CDR1 reads LNHDA; CDR2 reads SQIVND (reference sequence). CDR3 length: 13 residues. Using reference TRBV19 and TRBJ1-1 for the parts outside the CDR3, the full variable domain is DGGITQSPKYLFRKEGQNVTLSCEQNLNHDAMYWYRQDPGQGLRLIYYSQIVNDFQKGDIAEGYSVSREKKESFPLTVTSAQKNPTAFYLCASSISTPGEAFFGQGTRLTVV.

The chain carries TRBV18 and TRBJ2-7; possible D gene TRBD1, 5 bases. Per the germline V gene, CDR1 is KGHSH and CDR2 is LQKENI. V lost 1 base, J lost 1 base, and 5 bases lay in between. This CDR3 has 13 residues. The CDR3 nucleotides are TGTGCCAGCTCACCACAGGGGTCCTACGAGCAGTACTTC. Amino acids: CASSPQGSYEQYF.

The gene calls are TRBV5-5 and TRBJ1-1, with D possibly matching TRBD1 (6 bases). This CDR3 spans 15 amino acids. V was trimmed by 2 bases and J by 5 bases, leaving 16 bases between them. Germline lookup yields CDR1 SGHKS and CDR2 YYEKEE (reference sequence). The CDR3: CASSLQGRALTEAFF. CDR3 nucleotide sequence: TGTGCCAGCAGCTTACAGGGACGGGCGCTAACTGAAGCTTTCTTT.

This chain links TRBV7-9 with TRBJ1-4; 8 positions match TRBD1. CDR3 length equals 16 residues. Trimming at V came to 0 bases and at J to 8 bases, leaving 8 bases not matched to a gene. Germline-derived CDR1 and CDR2 are SEHNR and FQNEAQ (reference sequence). The DNA of the CDR3 is TGTGCCAGCAGCTTAGCGCACAGGGGGGAAGGAGAAAAACTGTTTTTT. This gives the protein CASSLAHRGEGEKLFF. Variable domain in full (rest from reference TRBV7-9 and TRBJ1-4): DTGVSQNPRHKITKRGQNVTFRCDPISEHNRLYWYRQTLGQGPEFLTYFQNEAQLEKSRLLSDRFSAERPKGSFSTLEIQRTEQGDSAMYLCASSLAHRGEGEKLFFGSGTQLSVL.

V is TRBV27 and J is TRBJ2-3; maybe TRBD2 (5 bases). In germline, CDR1 is MNHEY, CDR2 SMNVEV (reference sequence). Trimming took off 7 bases at V and 0 bases at J, with 5 bases between the two ends. The CDR3 consists of 12 residues. CDR3 residues: CASTGSTDTQYF. In nucleotides, the CDR3 is TGTGCCAGCACGGGGAGCACAGATACGCAGTATTTT.

This chain uses TRBV27 with TRBJ2-7, with TRBD2 matching 10 bases. Germline CDR1 reads MNHEY; CDR2 reads SMNVEV (reference sequence). The CDR3 totals 15 residues. With 3 bases clipped from V and 5 bases from J, the junction kept 7 bases outside the gene matches. The CDR3 nucleotides read TGTGCCAGCAGTTTCCGACTAGCGGGTACCCACGAGCAGTACTTC. Translation gives CASSFRLAGTHEQYF.

The J gene is TRBJ2-7, the V gene TRBV6-5, with 8 bases aligning to TRBD1. V shed 6 bases and J 2 bases; nucleotides not matched to a gene: 6. CDR1 is MNHEY, CDR2 SVGAGI, per germline. The CDR3 covers 14 residues. CDR3 DNA sequence: TGTGCCAGCAGCCCCCGGGACAGGACCTACGAGCAGTACTTC. This encodes CASSPRDRTYEQYF.

V usage is TRBV5-1 and J usage is TRBJ2-3; weak D call: TRBD2 (5 bases). With 4 bases removed from V and 0 bases from J, the gap between germline ends came to 6 bases. The length of the CDR3 is 13 residues. Germline V gives CDR1 SGHRS, CDR2 YFSETQ. CDR3 DNA sequence: TGCGCCAGCAGCCTAGCTAGCACAGATACGCAGTATTTT. Its translation: CASSLASTDTQYF. The variable domain in full, completed from reference TRBV5-1 and TRBJ2-3, reads KAGVTQTPRYLIKTRGQQVTLSCSPISGHRSVSWYQQTPGQGLQFLFEYFSETQRNKGNFPGRFSGRQFSNSRSEMNVSTLELGDSALYLCASSLASTDTQYFGPGTRLTVL.

In this sample, this clone turned up once. This chain links TRBV27 with TRBJ1-3, with TRBD1 matching 7 bases. Germline loops: CDR1 MNHEY, CDR2 SMNVEV (reference sequence). The J segment lost 0 bases and the V segment lost 5 bases, leaving 4 bases of the junction unmatched. The CDR3 totals 15 residues. The CDR3 bases are TGTGCCAGCAGTGAACAGGGGTTCTCTGGAAACACCATATATTTT. It codes for CASSEQGFSGNTIYF.

This clone was recorded only once. The V call is TRBV9, the J call TRBJ1-3, with 7 bases lining up with TRBD1. CDR3 length: 14 residues. Unmatched junction bases numbered 7, after V lost 4 bases and J lost 6 bases. CDR1 is SGDLS, CDR2 YYNGEE, per germline. The CDR3 loop reads CASSYRQGKNTIYF. CDR3 DNA sequence: TGTGCCAGCAGCTATCGACAGGGAAAAAACACCATATATTTT.

This clone was seen just once. This sequence joins TRBV2 and TRBJ1-6, with 10 bases that match TRBD1. The V gene end was trimmed by 8 bases and the J gene end by 6 bases; junction bases not matched to a gene: 4. The V gene's germline CDR1 is SNHLY and CDR2 FYNNEI. There are 14 residues in the CDR3. The CDR3 DNA sequence: TGTGCCAGCGGTAGGGACAGGGGTAATTCACCCCTCCACTTT. It encodes CASGRDRGNSPLHF.